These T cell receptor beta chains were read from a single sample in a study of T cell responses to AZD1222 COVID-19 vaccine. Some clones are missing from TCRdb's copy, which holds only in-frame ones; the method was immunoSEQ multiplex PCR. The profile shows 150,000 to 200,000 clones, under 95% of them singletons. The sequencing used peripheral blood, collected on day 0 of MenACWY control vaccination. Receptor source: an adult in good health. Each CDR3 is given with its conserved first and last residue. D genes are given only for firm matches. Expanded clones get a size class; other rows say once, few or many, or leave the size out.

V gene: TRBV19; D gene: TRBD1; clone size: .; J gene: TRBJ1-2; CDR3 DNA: TGTGCCAGCAAGACCTCTAGGACAGGGTATGGCTACACCTTC; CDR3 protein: CASKTSRTGYGYTF
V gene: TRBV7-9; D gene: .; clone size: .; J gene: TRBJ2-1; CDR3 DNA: TGTGCCAGCAGCTTCCCTAGCTCCTACAATGAGCAGTTCTTC; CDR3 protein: CASSFPSSYNEQFF
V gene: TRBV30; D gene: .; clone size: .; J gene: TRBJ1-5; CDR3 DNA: TGTGCCTGGAGCCGGGAAGGGGTCACGCTTAATCAGCCCCAGCATTTT; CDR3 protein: CAWSREGVTLNQPQHF
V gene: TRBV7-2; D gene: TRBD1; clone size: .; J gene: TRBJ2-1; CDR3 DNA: TGTGCCAGCAGCTTAGGAGACAGGGTGGGTGGGTCCTACAATGAGCAGTTCTTC; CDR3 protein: CASSLGDRVGGSYNEQFF
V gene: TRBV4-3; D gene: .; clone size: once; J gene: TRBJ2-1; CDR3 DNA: TGCGCCAGCAGCCAAGATGGGTTGTGGCAGGCAGGGTCCGAGTACAATGAGCAGTTCTTC; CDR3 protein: CASSQDGLWQAGSEYNEQFF
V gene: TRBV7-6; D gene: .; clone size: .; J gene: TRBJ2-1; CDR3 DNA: TGTGCCAGCAGCTTAGGGAGGGGGACAGTAAGCAATGAGCAGTTCTTC; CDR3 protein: CASSLGRGTVSNEQFF
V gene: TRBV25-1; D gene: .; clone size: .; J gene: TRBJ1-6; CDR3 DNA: TGTGCCAGCAGGGCTGAGAATTCACCCCTCCACTTT; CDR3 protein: CASRAENSPLHF
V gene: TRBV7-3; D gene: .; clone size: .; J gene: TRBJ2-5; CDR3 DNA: TGTGCCAGCAGCTCCAGGGGGGAAGAGACCCAGTACTTC; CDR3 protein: CASSSRGEETQYF
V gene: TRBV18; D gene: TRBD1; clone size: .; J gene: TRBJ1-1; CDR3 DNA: TGTGCCAGCTCAATACGACCGGGACAGGACACTGAAGCTTTCTTT; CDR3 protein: CASSIRPGQDTEAFF
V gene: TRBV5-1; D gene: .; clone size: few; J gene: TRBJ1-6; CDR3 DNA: TGCGCCAGCAGCGACCGAAACAGGATCTATAATTCACCCCTCCACTTT; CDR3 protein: CASSDRNRIYNSPLHF
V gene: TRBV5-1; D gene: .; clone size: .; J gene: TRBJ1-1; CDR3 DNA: TGCGCCAGCAGCCCCGAAGTGACAGGATTCACTGAAGCTTTCTTT; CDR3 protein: CASSPEVTGFTEAFF
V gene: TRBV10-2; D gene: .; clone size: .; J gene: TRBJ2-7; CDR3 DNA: TGCGCCAGCGGACATATCTCCTACGAGCAGTACTTC; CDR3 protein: CASGHISYEQYF